A selection of T cell receptor beta chains follows, all from one sample in a study of T cells after yellow fever vaccination. TCRdb re-called the 5' RACE reads with MiXCR, one entry per CDR3 protein. Found here are fewer than 500,000 distinct CDR3 sequences, roughly a sixth of them singletons; the top ten hold roughly a sixth. Sample: PBMCs, taken before the yellow fever booster vaccination. Receptor source: a man in his late teens or twenties who received the YFV17D yellow fever vaccine. Both conserved end residues are part of each CDR3. D genes are given only for firm matches. Size is omitted from some rows. Given values are once, few, many or a class for expanded clones.

V gene	clone size	J gene	CDR3 length	D gene	CDR3 DNA	CDR3 protein
TRBV20-1	-	TRBJ1-1	11	-	TGCAGTGCTAGAGAGTCCGCGGAAGCTTTCTTT	CSARESAEAFF
TRBV9	few	TRBJ2-3	14	-	TGTGCCAGCAGTCGAGCGGATAGCACAGATACGCAGTATTTT	CASSRADSTDTQYF
TRBV4-1	few	TRBJ2-6	20	TRBD1	TGCGCCAGCAGCCAAGGCAGGTGGGACAGGCTAAACTCTGGGGCCAACGTCCTGACTTTC	CASSQGRWDRLNSGANVLTF
TRBV28	-	TRBJ1-1	13	-	TGTGCCAGCGGGATGAACGGATACACTGAAGCTTTCTTT	CASGMNGYTEAFF
TRBV29-1	few	TRBJ2-3	13	-	TGCAGCGTTGCCAGGTTTGGCGCAGATACGCAGTATTTT	CSVARFGADTQYF
TRBV6-5	few	TRBJ2-7	14	TRBD2	TGTGCCAGCAGGAGAGCGGGGGACTCCTACGAGCAGTACTTC	CASRRAGDSYEQYF
TRBV9	-	TRBJ2-3	11	-	TGTGCCAGCGCCGATGGAGATACGCAGTATTTT	CASADGDTQYF
TRBV7-6	-	TRBJ1-1	14	-	TGTGCCAGCAGCTTATGGCTGGGCAACACTGAAGCTTTCTTT	CASSLWLGNTEAFF
TRBV4-3	-	TRBJ2-1	16	-	TGCGCCAGCAGCCAAGCGGGGGCGGGGGTATTCAATGAGCAGTTCTTC	CASSQAGAGVFNEQFF
TRBV20-1	few	TRBJ1-5	15	-	TGCAGTGCTAGACAAAAAGGGAGGTTCGGTCAGCCCCAGCATTTT	CSARQKGRFGQPQHF
TRBV11-2	-	TRBJ1-2	14	-	TGTGCCAGCAGCTTAGTAGTTGCTAACTATGGCTACACCTTC	CASSLVVANYGYTF
TRBV19	-	TRBJ2-7	16	TRBD1	TGTGCCAGTAGTCCCCTCGGACAGGGTTTCTCCTACGAGCAGTACTTC	CASSPLGQGFSYEQYF
TRBV20-1	many	TRBJ2-6	16	-	TGCAGGGCCTCGGGCGGGACCCAGTCTGGGGCCAACGTCCTGACTTTC	CRASGGTQSGANVLTF
TRBV4-3	-	TRBJ2-3	16	TRBD2	TGCGCCAGCAGCCCCCGACGGGGGGGCGGGTCGGATACGCAGTATTTT	CASSPRRGGGSDTQYF
TRBV3-1	-	TRBJ1-5	13	-	TGTGCCAGCAGCCGCGAAACGGGTCAGCCCCAGCATTTT	CASSRETGQPQHF
TRBV9	-	TRBJ2-5	13	-	TGTGCCAGCAGCGTAGCCAGCGGAGAGACCCAGTACTTC	CASSVASGETQYF
TRBV7-2	few	TRBJ1-1	12	-	TGTGCCAGCAGCTTTGGGTCGTCTGAAGCTTTCTTT	CASSFGSSEAFF
TRBV20-1	few	TRBJ2-7	15	-	TGCAGTGCTAGCGACCGGGACCTAAGCTCCTACGAGCAGTACTTC	CSASDRDLSSYEQYF
TRBV12-3/TRBV12-4	few	TRBJ2-5	14	TRBD2	TGTGCCAGCAGTCCCCGACTAGCAACCCAGACCCAGTACTTC	CASSPRLATQTQYF
TRBV28	few	TRBJ1-6	16	-	TGTGCCAGCAGTTTAAGGGCACCTACTAATAATTCACCCCTCCACTTT	CASSLRAPTNNSPLHF
TRBV4-3	many	TRBJ2-3	14	-	TGCGCCAGCAGCCAAGGGCAGGGAGAGGATACGCAGTATTTT	CASSQGQGEDTQYF
TRBV6-5	few	TRBJ2-5	13	-	TGTGCCAGCAGTTTCCCACAGGCTGGGACCCAGTACTTC	CASSFPQAGTQYF